The sequence of this T cell receptor (beta chain) was determined in a study of blood T cell repertoires in COVID-19. Study-wide context: The United States, Italy and Spain supplied acute and convalescent COVID-19 samples. PBMCs, B-cell-depleted T cells, or T cells were the source of the cDNA or gDNA that made up the material.

CDR3 length equals 12 residues. CDR1 and CDR2 (germline): SNHLY, FYNNEI. V was clipped by 7 bases and J by 5 bases, with 10 bases between them. This clone was recorded only once. Clinical history reported by participants formed the basis on which cohorts were assigned. Method: immunoSEQ multiplex PCR; TCRdb's copy keeps in-frame clones and lacks some. The sample comprises roughly 400,000 clones, 89% of which are singletons, and 1.5% to 2% rests with the top ten. V gene TRBV2 combines with J gene TRBJ2-3; D may be TRBD2 (5 bases). The sequence derives from a woman in her twenties or thirties who had recovered from COVID-19. The source material was PBMCs or T cells enriched from blood (not recorded which). For the CDR3, the DNA is TGTGCCAGCACCGGTGCGGGAGATACGCAGTATTTT. Encoded protein: CASTGAGDTQYF. Supplemented by reference TRBV2 and TRBJ2-3, the full variable domain reads EPEVTQTPSHQVTQMGQEVILRCVPISNHLYFYWYRQILGQKVEFLVSFYNNEISEKSEIFDDQFSVERPDGSNFTLKIRSTKLEDSAMYFCASTGAGDTQYFGPGTRLTVL.